This T cell receptor (beta chain) is from a study of OX40 agonist ivuxolimab in advanced cancers. General observations from the study: Expanded clones tended on average to be more numerous among CD8+ T cells than CD4+. Partial responders receiving 0.1-3.0 mg/kg showed among the lowest clonal expansion.

Germline loops: CDR1 SGDLS, CDR2 YYNGEE. The germline V and J ends were trimmed by 5 bases and 4 bases, with 7 bases remaining between them. The length of the CDR3 is 13 residues. Generated by immunoSEQ multiplex PCR, the TCRdb table keeps only in-frame clones and is missing some. Seen here are under 100,000 clones, 75% to 95% observed once, and the top ten hold roughly 2.6%. Samples were taken at baseline and on day 1 of cycles 4 and 7. A note on this clone: Its target is unknown.

J is TRBJ2-6 and V is TRBV9; D unclear. Here the sequenced sample was CD4+ or CD8+ T cells sorted from blood, taken in a trial of the OX40 agonist ivuxolimab. The receptor was derived from an adult with an advanced solid tumor such as melanoma, head and neck, liver or kidney cancer. The chain's CDR3 is CASRKNGANVLTF. CDR3 sequence (DNA): TGTGCCAGCAGAAAAAACGGGGCCAACGTCCTGACTTTC.